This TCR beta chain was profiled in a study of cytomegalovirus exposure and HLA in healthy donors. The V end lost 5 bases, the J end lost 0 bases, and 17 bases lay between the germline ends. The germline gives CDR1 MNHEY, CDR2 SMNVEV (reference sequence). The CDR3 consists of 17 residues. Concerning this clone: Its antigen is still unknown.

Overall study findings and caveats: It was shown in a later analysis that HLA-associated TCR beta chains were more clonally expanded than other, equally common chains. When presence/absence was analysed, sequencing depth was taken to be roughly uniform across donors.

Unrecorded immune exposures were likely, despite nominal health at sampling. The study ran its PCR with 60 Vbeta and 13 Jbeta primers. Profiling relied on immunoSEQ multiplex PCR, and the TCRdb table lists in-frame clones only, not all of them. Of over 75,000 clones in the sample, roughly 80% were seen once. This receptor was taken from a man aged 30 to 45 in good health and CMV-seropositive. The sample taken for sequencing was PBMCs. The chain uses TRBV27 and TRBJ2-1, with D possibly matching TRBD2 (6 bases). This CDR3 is CASSPRTAGSSYNEQFF. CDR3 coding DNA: TGTGCCAGCAGTCCTCGGACTGCGGGGAGCTCCTACAATGAGCAGTTCTTC.